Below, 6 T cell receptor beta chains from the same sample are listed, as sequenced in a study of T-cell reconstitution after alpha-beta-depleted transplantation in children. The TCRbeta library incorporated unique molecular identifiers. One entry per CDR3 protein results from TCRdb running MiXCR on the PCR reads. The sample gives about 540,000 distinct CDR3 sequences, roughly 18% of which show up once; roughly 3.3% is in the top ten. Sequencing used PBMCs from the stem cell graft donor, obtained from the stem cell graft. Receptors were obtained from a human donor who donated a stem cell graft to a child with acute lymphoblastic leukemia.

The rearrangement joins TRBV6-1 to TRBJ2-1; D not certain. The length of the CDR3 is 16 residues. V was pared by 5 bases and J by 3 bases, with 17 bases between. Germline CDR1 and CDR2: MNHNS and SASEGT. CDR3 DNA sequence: TGTGCCAGCAGTCCCCGGACGGGCCTTAACTACAATGAGCAGTTCTTC. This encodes CASSPRTGLNYNEQFF.

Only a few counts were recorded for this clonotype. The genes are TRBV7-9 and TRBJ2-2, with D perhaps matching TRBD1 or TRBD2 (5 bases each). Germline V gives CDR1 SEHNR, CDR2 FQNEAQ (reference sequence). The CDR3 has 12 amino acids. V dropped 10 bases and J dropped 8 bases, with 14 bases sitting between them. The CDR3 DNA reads TGTGCCACCGGGACCTCACCAGGGGAGCTGTTTTTT. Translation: CATGTSPGELFF.

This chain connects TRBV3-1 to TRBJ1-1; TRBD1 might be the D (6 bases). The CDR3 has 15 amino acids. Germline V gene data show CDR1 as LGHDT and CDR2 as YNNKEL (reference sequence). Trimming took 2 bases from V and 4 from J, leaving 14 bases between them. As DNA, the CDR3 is TGTGCCAGCAGCCAAAGCAGGGGCGGCATCACTGAAGCTTTCTTT. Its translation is CASSQSRGGITEAFF. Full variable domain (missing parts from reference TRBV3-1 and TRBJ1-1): DTAVSQTPKYLVTQMGNDKSIKCEQNLGHDTMYWYKQDSKKFLKIMFSYNNKELIINETVPNRFSPKSPDKAHLNLHINSLELGDSAVYFCASSQSRGGITEAFFGQGTRLTVV.

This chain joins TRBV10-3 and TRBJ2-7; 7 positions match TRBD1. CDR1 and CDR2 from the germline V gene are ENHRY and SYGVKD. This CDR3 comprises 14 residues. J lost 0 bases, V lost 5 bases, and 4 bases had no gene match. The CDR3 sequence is CAISQDRSSYEQYF. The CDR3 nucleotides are TGTGCCATCAGTCAGGACAGGAGCTCCTACGAGCAGTACTTC.

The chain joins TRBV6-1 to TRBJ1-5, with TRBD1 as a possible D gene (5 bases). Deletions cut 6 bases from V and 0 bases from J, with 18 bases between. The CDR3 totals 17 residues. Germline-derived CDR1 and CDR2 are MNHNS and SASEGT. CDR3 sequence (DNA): TGTGCCAGCAGACGGGACCCCACACCATATAGCAATCAGCCCCAGCATTTT. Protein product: CASRRDPTPYSNQPQHF.

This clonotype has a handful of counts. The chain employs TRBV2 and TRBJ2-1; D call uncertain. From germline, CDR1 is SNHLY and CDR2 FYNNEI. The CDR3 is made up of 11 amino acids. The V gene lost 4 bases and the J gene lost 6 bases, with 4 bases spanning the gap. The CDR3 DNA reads TGTGCCAGCAGTGCGAGCAATGAGCAGTTCTTC. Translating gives CASSASNEQFF.